This TCR beta chain was identified during a study of blood T cells in healthy people across ages. The CDR3 loop spans 15 amino acids. Trimming at V came to 4 bases and at J to 4 bases, leaving 8 bases not matched to a gene. The germline V gene encodes CDR1 PRHDT and CDR2 FYEKMQ (reference sequence). Using a J-beta primer mix together with a sample-barcoded 5' primer, a second PCR was run for about 7 to 12 cycles. A tag from a template-switch adaptor with 12 random nucleotides marked each cDNA molecule. TCRdb reanalysed the 5' RACE reads using MiXCR and keeps one entry per CDR3 protein. In the table there are 2 million or so distinct CDR3 sequences, about 49% of which are singletons. This clonotype was found a few times.

The sample was blood. The V gene is TRBV13, the J gene TRBJ2-3, with TRBD2 matching 7 bases. This clonotype was sampled from a woman aged 40 to 55 in good health. The CDR3 DNA follows: TGTGCCAGCAGCTCCACGGGCGGGGGAGCAGATACGCAGTATTTT. It encodes CASSSTGGGADTQYF.